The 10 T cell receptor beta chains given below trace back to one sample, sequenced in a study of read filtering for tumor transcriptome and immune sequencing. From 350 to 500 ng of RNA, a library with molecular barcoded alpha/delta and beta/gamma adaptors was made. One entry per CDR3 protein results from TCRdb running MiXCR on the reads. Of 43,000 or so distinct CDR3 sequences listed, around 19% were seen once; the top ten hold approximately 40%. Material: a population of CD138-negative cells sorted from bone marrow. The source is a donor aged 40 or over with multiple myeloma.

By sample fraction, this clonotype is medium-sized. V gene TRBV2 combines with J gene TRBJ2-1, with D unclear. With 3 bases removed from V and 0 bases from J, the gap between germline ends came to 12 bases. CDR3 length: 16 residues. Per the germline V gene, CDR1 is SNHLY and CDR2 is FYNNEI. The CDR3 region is CASSEVEPSSYNEQFF. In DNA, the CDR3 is TGTGCCAGCAGTGAGGTAGAGCCCAGCTCCTACAATGAGCAGTTCTTC.

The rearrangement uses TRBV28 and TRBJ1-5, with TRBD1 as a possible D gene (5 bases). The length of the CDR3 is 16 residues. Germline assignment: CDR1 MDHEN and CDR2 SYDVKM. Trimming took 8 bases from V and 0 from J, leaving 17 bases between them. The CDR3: CASATLTAFSNQPQHF. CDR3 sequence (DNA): TGTGCCAGCGCAACCTTGACAGCCTTTAGCAATCAGCCCCAGCATTTT. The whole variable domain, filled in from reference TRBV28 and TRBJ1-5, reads DVKVTQSSRYLVKRTGEKVFLECVQDMDHENMFWYRQDPGLGLRLIYFSYDVKMKEKGDIPEGYSVSREKKERFSLILESASTNQTSMYLCASATLTAFSNQPQHFGDGTRLSIL.

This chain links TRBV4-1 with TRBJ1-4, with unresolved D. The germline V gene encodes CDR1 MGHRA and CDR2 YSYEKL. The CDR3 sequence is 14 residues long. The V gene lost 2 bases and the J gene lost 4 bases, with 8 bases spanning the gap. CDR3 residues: CASSQFTFNEKLFF. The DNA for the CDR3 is TGCGCCAGCAGCCAATTCACCTTTAATGAAAAACTGTTTTTT.

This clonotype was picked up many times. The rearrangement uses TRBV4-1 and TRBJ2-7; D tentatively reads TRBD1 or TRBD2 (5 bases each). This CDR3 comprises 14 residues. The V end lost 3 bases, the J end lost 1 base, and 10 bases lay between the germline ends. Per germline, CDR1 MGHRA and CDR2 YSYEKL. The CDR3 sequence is CASSQRDGSYEQYF. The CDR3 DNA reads TGCGCCAGCAGCCAGAGGGACGGTTCCTACGAGCAGTACTTC.

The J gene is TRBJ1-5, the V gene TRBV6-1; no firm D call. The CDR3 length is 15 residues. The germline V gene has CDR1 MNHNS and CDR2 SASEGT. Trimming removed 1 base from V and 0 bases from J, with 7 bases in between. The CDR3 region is CASSEGRHSNQPQHF. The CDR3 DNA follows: TGTGCCAGCAGTGAAGGCAGACATAGCAATCAGCCCCAGCATTTT.

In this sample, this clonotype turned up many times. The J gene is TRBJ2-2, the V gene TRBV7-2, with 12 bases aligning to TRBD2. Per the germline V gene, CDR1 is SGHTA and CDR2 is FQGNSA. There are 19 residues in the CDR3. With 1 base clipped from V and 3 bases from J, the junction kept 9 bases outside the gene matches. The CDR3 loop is CASSLGAHLAGGYTGELFF. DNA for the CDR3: TGTGCCAGCAGCTTAGGGGCCCATCTAGCGGGAGGGTACACCGGGGAGCTGTTTTTT.

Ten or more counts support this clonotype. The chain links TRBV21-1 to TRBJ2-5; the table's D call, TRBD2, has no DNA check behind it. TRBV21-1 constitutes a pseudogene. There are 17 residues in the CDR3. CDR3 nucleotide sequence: TGTGCCAGCATCCCAACAGGACTAGCGGCTATTCAAGAGACCCAGTACTTC. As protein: CASIPTGLAAIQETQYF.

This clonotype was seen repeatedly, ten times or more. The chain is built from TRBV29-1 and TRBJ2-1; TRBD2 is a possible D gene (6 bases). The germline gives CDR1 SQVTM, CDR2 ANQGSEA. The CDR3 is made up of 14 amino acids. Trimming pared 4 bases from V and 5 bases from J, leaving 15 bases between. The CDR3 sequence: CSVVPGSLDNEQFF. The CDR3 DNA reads TGCAGCGTTGTACCCGGGAGTCTTGACAATGAGCAGTTCTTC.

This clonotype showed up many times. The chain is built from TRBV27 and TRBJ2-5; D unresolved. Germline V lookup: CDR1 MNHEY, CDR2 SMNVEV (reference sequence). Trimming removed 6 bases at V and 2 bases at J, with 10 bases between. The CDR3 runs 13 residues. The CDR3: CASSQSYQETQYF. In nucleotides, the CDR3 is TGTGCCAGCAGCCAGAGCTATCAAGAGACCCAGTACTTC.

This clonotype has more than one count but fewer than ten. Here the CDR3 reads CASSKGLAGGEETQYF. The CDR3 DNA follows: TGTGCCAGCAGTAAAGGACTAGCGGGAGGAGAGGAGACCCAGTACTTC. J is TRBJ2-5 and V is TRBV28, with 14 bases aligning to TRBD2. V was pared by 5 bases and J by 5 bases, with 7 bases of the junction left unmatched. This CDR3 is built from 16 residues. Germline loops: CDR1 MDHEN, CDR2 SYDVKM.